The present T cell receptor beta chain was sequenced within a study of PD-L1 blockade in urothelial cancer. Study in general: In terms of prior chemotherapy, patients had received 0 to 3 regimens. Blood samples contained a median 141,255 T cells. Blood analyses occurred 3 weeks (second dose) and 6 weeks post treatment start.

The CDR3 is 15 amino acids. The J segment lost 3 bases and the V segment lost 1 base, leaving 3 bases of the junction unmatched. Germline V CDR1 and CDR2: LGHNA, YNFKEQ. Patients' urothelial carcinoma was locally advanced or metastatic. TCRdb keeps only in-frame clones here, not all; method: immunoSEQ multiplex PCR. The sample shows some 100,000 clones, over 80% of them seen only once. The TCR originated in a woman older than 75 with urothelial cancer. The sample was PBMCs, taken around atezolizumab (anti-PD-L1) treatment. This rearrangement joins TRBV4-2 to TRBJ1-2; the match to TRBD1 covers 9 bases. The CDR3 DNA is TGTGCCAGCAGCCAAGTACAGGGGGCCGACTATGGCTACACCTTC. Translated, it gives CASSQVQGADYGYTF.